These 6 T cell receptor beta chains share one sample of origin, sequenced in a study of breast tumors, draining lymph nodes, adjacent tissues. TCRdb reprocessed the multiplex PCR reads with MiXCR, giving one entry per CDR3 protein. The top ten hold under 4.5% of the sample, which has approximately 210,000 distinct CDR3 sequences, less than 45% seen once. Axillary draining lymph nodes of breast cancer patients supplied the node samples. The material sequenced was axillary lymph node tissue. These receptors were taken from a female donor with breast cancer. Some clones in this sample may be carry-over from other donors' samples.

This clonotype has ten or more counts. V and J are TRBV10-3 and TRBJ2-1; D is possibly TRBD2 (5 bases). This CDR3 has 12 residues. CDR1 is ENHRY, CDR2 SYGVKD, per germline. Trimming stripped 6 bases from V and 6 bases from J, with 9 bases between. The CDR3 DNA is TGTGCCATCAGCCCTACTAGCAATGAGCAGTTCTTC. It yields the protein CAISPTSNEQFF.

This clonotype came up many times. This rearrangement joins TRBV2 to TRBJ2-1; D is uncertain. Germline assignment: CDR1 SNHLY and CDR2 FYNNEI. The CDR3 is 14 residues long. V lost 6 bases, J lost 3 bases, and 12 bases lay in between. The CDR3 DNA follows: TGTGCCAGCAGAGGTCCACTTGGCTACAATGAGCAGTTCTTC. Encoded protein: CASRGPLGYNEQFF.

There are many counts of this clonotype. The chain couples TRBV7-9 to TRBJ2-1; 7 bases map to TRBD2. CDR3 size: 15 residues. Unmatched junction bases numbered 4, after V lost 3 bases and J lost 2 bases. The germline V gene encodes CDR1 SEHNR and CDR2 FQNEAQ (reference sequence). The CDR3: CASSFSGRAYNEQFF. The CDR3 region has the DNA TGTGCCAGCAGCTTCTCGGGGAGGGCCTACAATGAGCAGTTCTTC.

The CDR3: CSAPLAGGSNEQYF. The CDR3 DNA follows: TGCAGTGCTCCTCTGGCGGGAGGGTCCAATGAGCAGTATTTT. The chain joins TRBV20-1 to TRBJ2-3; 9 bases line up with TRBD2. The CDR3 is made up of 14 amino acids. Germline V gives CDR1 DFQATT, CDR2 SNEGSKA (reference sequence). The V segment lost 5 bases and the J segment 11 bases; nucleotides outside the gene matches: 14.

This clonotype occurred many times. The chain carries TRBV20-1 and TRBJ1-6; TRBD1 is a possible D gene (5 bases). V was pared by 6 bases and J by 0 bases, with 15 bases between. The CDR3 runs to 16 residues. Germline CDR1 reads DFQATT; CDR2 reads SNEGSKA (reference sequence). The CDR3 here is CSASGGSSSYNSPLHF. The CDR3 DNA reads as TGCAGTGCATCTGGGGGGTCAAGCTCCTATAATTCACCCCTCCACTTT.

CDR3 DNA: TGTGCCAGCAGCACAGGGGGACAGTCCAATGAGCAGTTCTTC. Its translation: CASSTGGQSNEQFF. V and J are TRBV7-9 and TRBJ2-1; 8 nucleotides match TRBD1. The CDR3 runs 14 residues. The J segment lost 6 bases and the V segment lost 5 bases, leaving 6 bases of the junction unmatched. Germline V CDR1 and CDR2: SEHNR, FQNEAQ (reference sequence).